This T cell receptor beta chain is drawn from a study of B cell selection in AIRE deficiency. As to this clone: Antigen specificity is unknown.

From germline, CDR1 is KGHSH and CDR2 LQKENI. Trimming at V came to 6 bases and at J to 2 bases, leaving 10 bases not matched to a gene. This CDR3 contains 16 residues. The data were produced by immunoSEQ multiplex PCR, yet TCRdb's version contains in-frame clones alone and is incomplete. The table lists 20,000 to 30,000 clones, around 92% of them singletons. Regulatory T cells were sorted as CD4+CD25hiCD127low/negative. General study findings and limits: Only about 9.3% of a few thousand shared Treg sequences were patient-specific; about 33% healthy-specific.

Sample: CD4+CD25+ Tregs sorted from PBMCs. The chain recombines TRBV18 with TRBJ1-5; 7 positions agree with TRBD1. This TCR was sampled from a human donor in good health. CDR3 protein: CASSVRGGVGNQPQHF. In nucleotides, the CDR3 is TGTGCCAGCTCCGTTAGAGGGGGCGTTGGCAATCAGCCCCAGCATTTT.